The clone carrying this T cell receptor beta chain was counted only a few times. What it binds is not known. Isolating CD4+ T cells followed around nine days of culture. This sample was taken from a study of vaccination effects on CD4 cells after COVID-19. Across the whole study: Viral peptide pool expansion of antigen-specific CD4+ T cells preceded sequencing in the ViraFEST assay.

Only in-frame clones appear in the TCRdb table, and some are missing; sequencing was by immunoSEQ multiplex PCR. This table holds approximately 60,000 clones, about two thirds found once. The CDR3 is 14 amino acids. The V gene lost 0 bases and the J gene lost 6 bases, with 8 bases spanning the gap. CDR1 is LGHNA, CDR2 YSLEER, per germline. Source: CD4+ T cells from PBMCs cultured without peptide, taken before COVID-19 vaccination. The chain couples TRBV4-3 to TRBJ2-2, with no clear D. This receptor was obtained from a human donor who had a prior SARS-CoV-2 infection. CDR3 amino acids: CASSQEADPGELFF. In DNA form, the CDR3 reads TGCGCCAGCAGCCAAGAGGCGGACCCCGGGGAGCTGTTTTTT.